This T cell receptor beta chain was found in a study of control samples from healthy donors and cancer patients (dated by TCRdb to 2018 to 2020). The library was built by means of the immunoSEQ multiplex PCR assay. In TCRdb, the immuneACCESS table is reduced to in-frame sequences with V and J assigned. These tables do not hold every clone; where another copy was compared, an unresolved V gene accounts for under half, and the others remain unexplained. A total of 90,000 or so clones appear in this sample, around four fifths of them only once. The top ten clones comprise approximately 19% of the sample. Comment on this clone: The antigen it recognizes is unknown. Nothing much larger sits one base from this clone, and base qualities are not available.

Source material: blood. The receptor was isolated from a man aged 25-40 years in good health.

The CDR3 has the sequence CSAGGAREQFF. The DNA sequence is as follows: TGCAGTGCCGGCGGGGCCCGGGAGCAGTTCTTC. Here the chain combines TRBV20-1 and TRBJ2-1, with a tentative D gene TRBD2 over 6 matching bases. The CDR3 contains 11 residues, cysteine and phenylalanine counted. Just CDR3 DNA is preserved here, 33 bases in frame from base 1. The germline V gene (reference sequence) provides CDR1 DFQATT and CDR2 SNEGSKA. V lost 6 bases and J lost 10 bases; the stretch between them is 13 bases long.